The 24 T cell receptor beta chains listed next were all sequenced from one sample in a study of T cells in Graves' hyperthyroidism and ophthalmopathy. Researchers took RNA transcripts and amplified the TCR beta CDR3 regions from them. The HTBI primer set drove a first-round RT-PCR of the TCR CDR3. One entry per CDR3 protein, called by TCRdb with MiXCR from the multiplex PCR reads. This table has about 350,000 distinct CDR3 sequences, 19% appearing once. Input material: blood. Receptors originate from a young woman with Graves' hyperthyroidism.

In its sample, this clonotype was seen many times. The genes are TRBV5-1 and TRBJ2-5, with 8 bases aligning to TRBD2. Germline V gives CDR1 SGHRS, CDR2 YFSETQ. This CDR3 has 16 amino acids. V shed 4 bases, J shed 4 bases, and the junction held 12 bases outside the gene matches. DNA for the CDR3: TGCGCCAGCAGCCCCCAAGCGGGGGAGGGAATAGAGACCCAGTACTTC. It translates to CASSPQAGEGIETQYF.

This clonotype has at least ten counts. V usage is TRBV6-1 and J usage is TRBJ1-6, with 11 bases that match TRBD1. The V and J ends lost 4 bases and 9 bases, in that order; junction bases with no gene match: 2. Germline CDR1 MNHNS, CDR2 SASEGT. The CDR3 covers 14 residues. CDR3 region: CASSGTGGSSPLHF. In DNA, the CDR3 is TGTGCCAGCAGTGGGACAGGGGGCAGTTCACCCCTCCACTTT.

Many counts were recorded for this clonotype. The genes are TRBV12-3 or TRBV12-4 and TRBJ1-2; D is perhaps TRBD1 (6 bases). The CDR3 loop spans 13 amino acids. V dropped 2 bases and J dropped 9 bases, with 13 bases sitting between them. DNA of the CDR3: TGTGCCAGCAGTTTACCGACAGGCCTCCGCTACACCTTC. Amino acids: CASSLPTGLRYTF.

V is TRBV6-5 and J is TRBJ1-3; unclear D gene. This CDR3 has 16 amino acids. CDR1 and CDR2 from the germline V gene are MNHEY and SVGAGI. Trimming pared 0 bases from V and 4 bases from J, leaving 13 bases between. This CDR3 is CASSYSNSLGGNTIYF. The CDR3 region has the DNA TGTGCCAGCAGTTACTCGAATTCCCTAGGGGGAAACACCATATATTTT.

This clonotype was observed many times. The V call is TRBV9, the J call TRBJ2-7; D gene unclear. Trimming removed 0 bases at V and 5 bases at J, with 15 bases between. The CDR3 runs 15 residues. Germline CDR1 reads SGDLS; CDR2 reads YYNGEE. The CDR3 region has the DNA TGTGCCAGCAGCGTAGGTTCAGGTGCCAAGGACGAGCAGTACTTC. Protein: CASSVGSGAKDEQYF.

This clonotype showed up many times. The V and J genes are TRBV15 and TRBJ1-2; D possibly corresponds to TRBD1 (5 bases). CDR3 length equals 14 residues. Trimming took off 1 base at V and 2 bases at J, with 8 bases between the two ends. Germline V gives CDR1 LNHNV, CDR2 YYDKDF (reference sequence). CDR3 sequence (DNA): TGTGCCACCAGCAGAGGGGGGGAAAACTATGGCTACACCTTC. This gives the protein CATSRGGENYGYTF.

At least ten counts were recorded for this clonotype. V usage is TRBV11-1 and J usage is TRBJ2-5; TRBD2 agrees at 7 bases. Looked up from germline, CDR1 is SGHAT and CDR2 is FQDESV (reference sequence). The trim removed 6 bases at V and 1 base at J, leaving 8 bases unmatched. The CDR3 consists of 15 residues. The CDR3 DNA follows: TGTGCCAGCAGAAACGGACTAGGGCCCCAAGAGACCCAGTACTTC. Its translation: CASRNGLGPQETQYF.

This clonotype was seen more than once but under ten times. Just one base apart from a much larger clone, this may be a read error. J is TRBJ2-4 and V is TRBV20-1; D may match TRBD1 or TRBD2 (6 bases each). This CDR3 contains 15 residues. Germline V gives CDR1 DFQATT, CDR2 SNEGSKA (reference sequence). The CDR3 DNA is TGCAGTGCTCCGAGGGGGGTGGAGGCCAAAAACATTAAGTACTTC. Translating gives CSAPRGVEAKNIKYF.

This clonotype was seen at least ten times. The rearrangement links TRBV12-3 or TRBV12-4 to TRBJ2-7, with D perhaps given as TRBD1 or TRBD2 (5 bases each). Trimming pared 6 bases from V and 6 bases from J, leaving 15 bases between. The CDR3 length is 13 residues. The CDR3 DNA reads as TGTGCCAGCAGAGTGGGACGGGCGGGCGAGCAGTACTTC. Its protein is CASRVGRAGEQYF.

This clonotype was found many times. The CDR3 DNA is TGCAGTGCTAGTTCCACGACGGCGAACACTGAAGCTTTCTTT. Encoded protein: CSASSTTANTEAFF. This sequence joins TRBV20-1 and TRBJ1-1; D is unclear. This CDR3 is 14 amino acids long. Trimming took off 3 bases at V and 1 base at J, with 12 bases between the two ends. Germline lookup yields CDR1 DFQATT and CDR2 SNEGSKA (reference sequence).

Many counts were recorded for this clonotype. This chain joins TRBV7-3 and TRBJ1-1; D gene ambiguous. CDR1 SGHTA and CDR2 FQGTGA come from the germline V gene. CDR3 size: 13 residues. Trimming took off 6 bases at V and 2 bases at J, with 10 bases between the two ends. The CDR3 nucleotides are TGTGCCAGCAGTACTGACGTTAACACTGAAGCTTTCTTT. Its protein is CASSTDVNTEAFF.

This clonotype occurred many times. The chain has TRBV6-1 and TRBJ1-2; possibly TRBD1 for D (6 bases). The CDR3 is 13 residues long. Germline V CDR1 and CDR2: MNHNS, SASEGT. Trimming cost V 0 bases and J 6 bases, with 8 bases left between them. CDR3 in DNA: TGTGCCAGCAGTGAAGCTACAGGGAATGGCTACACCTTC. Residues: CASSEATGNGYTF.

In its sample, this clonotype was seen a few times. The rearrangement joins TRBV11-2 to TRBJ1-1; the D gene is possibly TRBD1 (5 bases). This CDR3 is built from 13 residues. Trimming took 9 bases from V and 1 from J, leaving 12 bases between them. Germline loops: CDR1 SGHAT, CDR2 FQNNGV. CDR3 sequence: CASGGFSNTEAFF. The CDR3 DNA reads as TGTGCCAGTGGGGGGTTCTCGAACACTGAAGCTTTCTTT.

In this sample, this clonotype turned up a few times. CDR3 region: CATSPPGTVNTGELFF. The CDR3 DNA is TGTGCCACGTCACCCCCCGGGACAGTGAACACCGGGGAGCTGTTTTTT. The J gene is TRBJ2-2, the V gene TRBV24-1; TRBD1 matches at 7 bases. V trimming: 10 bases; J trimming: 1 base; junction bases outside the gene matches: 11. This CDR3 has 16 amino acids. In germline, CDR1 is KGHDR, CDR2 SFDVKD.

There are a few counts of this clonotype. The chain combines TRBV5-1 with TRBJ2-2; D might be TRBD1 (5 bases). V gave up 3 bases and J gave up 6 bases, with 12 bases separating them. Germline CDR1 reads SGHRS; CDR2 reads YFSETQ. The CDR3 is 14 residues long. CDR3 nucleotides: TGCGCCAGCAGCTACCAGGGTTCCGCCGGGGAGCTGTTTTTT. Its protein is CASSYQGSAGELFF.

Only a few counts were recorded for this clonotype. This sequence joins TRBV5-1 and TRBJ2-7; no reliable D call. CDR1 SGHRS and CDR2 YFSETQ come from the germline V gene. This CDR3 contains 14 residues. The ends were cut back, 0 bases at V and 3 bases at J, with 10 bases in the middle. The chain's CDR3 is CASSLGPEYYEQYF. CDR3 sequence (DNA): TGCGCCAGCAGCTTGGGCCCAGAATACTACGAGCAGTACTTC.

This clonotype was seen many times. In nucleotides, the CDR3 is TGTGCCAGCAGCTTATTAAGGGGTGATCAGTACGAGCAGTACTTC. Encoded protein: CASSLLRGDQYEQYF. The chain has TRBV11-2 and TRBJ2-7; D is possibly TRBD1 (5 bases). Trimming took off 2 bases at V and 4 bases at J, with 15 bases between the two ends. Per germline, CDR1 SGHAT and CDR2 FQNNGV. This CDR3 is built from 15 residues.

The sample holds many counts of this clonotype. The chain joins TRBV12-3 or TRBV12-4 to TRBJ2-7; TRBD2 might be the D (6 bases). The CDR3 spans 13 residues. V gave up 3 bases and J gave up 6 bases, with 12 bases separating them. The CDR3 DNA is TGTGCCAGCAGTTTCAATGCGGGGCTCGAGCAGTACTTC. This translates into CASSFNAGLEQYF.

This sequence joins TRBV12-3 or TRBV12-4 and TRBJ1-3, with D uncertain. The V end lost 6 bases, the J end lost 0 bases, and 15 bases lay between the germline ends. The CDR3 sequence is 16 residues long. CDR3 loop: CASSSDRATSGNTIYF. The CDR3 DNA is TGTGCCAGCAGCTCTGACCGGGCCACCTCTGGAAACACCATATATTTT.

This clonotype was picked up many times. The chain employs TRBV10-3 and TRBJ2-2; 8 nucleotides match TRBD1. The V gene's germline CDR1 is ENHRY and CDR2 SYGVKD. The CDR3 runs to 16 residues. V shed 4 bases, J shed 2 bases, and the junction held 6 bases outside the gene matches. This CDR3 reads CAISVDGQGNTGELFF. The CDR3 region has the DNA TGTGCCATCAGTGTTGACGGACAGGGAAACACCGGGGAGCTGTTTTTT.

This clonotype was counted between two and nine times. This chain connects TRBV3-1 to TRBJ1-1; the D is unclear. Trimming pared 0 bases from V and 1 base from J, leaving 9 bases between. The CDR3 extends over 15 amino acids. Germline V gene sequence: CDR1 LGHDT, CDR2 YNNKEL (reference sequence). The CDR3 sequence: CASSQDPQQNTEAFF. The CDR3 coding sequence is TGTGCCAGCAGCCAAGATCCACAGCAGAACACTGAAGCTTTCTTT.

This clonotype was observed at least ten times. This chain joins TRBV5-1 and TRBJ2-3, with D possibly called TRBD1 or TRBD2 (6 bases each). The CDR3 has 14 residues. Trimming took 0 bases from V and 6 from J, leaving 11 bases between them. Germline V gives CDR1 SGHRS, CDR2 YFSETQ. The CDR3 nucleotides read TGCGCCAGCAGCTTGGAGGGGGGTAAGGATACGCAGTATTTT. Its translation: CASSLEGGKDTQYF.

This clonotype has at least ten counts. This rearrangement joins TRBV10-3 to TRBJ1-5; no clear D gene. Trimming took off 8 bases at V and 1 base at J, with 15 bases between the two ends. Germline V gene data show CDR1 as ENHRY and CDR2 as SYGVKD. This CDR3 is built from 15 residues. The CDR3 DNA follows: TGTGCCATCGCCCCCCTAGGAGGGAGCAATCAGCCCCAGCATTTT. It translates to CAIAPLGGSNQPQHF.

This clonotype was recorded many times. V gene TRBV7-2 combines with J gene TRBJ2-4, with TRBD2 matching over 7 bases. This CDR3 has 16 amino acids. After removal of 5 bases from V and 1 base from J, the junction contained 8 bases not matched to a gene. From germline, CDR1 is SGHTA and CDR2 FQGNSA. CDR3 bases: TGTGCCAGCAGCCTACGACTAGCCCTGGCCAAAAACATTCAGTACTTC. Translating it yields CASSLRLALAKNIQYF.